This TCR beta chain was recovered during a study of blood T cell repertoires in COVID-19. Background on the study: Samples of COVID-19 (acute and convalescent) were obtained from the United States, Italy and Spain.

The CDR3 spans 18 residues. Germline CDR1 KGHDR, CDR2 SFDVKD. The V segment lost 9 bases and the J segment 3 bases; nucleotides outside the gene matches: 18. Per the study methods: Using reference gene primer amplification, nucleated cell counts were estimated. This table comes from immunoSEQ multiplex PCR, and its TCRdb copy is limited to in-frame clones, with some not included. From that table come the V and J calls and clone size; the DNA was used to work out D and trimming. The sample has about 140,000 clones; 84% are singletons. Sequenced sample: peripheral blood. The TCR originated in a man in his thirties or forties with COVID-19, enrolled during active disease. The V call is TRBV24-1, the J call TRBJ2-3; TRBD2 agrees at 9 bases. The CDR3 region has the DNA TGTGCCACCTCCGATAATACGATAGCGGGAGTTTGGACAGATACGCAGTATTTT. Its protein is CATSDNTIAGVWTDTQYF.